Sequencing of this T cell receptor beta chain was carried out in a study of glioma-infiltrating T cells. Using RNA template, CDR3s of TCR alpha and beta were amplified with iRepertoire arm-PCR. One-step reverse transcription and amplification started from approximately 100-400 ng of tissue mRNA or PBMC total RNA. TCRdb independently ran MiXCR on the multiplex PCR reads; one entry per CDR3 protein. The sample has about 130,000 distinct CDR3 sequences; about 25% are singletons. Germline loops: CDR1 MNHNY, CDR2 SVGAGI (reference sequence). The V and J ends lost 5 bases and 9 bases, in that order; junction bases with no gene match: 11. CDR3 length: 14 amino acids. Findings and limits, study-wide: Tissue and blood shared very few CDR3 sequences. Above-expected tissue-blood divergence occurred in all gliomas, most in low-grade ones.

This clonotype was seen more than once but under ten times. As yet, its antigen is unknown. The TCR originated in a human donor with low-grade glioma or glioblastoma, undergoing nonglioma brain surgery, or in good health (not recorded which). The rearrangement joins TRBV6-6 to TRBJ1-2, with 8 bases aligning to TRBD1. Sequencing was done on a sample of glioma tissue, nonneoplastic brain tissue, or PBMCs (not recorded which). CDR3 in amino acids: CASSGQGRGWCYTF. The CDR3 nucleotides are TGTGCCAGCAGTGGACAGGGAAGGGGTTGGTGCTACACCTTC.